Listed below are T cell receptor beta chains from one sample, sequenced in a study of blood T cell repertoires in COVID-19. TCRdb's table, derived via immunoSEQ multiplex PCR, lists solely in-frame clones and lacks some. Here the sample spans 150,000 to 200,000 clones, about 90% being singletons. The sequencing input was PBMCs or T cells enriched from blood (not recorded which). The origin of the receptors is a human donor with acute COVID-19. The donor label of this sample is uncertain. Both conserved end residues are part of each CDR3. Each record gives: clone size, D gene, V gene, J gene, CDR3 DNA, CDR3 protein. A D gene is named only where the DNA matches it firmly. Size is omitted from some rows. Given values are once, few, many or a class for expanded clones.

-,TRBD2,TRBV6-6,TRBJ2-7,TGTGCCAGCAGTGCCCTAGCGGGGGAATCCCACGAGCAGTACTTC,CASSALAGESHEQYF
-,-,TRBV18,TRBJ1-2,TGTGCCAGCTCACCACTCCCGGACTATGGCTACACCTTC,CASSPLPDYGYTF
-,-,TRBV29-1,TRBJ2-7,TGCAGCGCCTCCCGGGAATCATACGAGCAGTACTTC,CSASRESYEQYF
-,-,TRBV9,TRBJ2-1,TGTGCCAGCAGCGTCGTAGGGAGCTCCTACAATGAGCAGTTCTTC,CASSVVGSSYNEQFF
-,-,TRBV10-3,TRBJ1-5,TGTGCCATCAGTGAGGATCCTCTTAGGGAGGCCCAGCATTTT,CAISEDPLREAQHF
-,-,TRBV5-4,TRBJ2-7,TGTGCCAGCAGTAGAACAGGTTCCGACGACGAGCAGTACTTC,CASSRTGSDDEQYF
once,TRBD2,TRBV3-1/TRBV3-2,TRBJ2-2,TGTGCCAGCAGGAGTAGCGGGGGGGACACCGGGGAGCTGTTTTTT,CASRSSGGDTGELFF
-,TRBD1,TRBV28,TRBJ2-1,TGTGCCAGCAGCCGTGGACAGGGCTCCTACAATGAGCAGTTCTTC,CASSRGQGSYNEQFF
-,-,TRBV4-1,TRBJ1-2,TGCGCCAGCAGCCAAGGAGGGGGGGGTGGCTACACCTTC,CASSQGGGGGYTF
-,-,TRBV9,TRBJ1-2,TGTGCCAGCAGCCAGCAGGAAGATTATGGCTACACCTTC,CASSQQEDYGYTF
once,TRBD1,TRBV5-4,TRBJ2-3,TGTGCCAGCAGTTCGGGACAGAGCACAGATACGCAGTATTTT,CASSSGQSTDTQYF
-,-,TRBV2,TRBJ2-3,TGTGCCAGCAGTGAACAGGGATTTGGCACAGATACGCAGTATTTT,CASSEQGFGTDTQYF
-,-,TRBV27,TRBJ1-1,TGTGCCAGCAGTTTCGAGGGTTCCACTGAAGCTTTCTTT,CASSFEGSTEAFF
-,-,TRBV7-2,TRBJ2-2,TGTGCCAGCAGCCCAATGGGCGTCAACACCGGGGAGCTGTTTTTT,CASSPMGVNTGELFF
-,-,TRBV27,TRBJ1-4,TGTGCCAGCAGTCCCTACGGTGCAACTAATGAAAAACTGTTTTTT,CASSPYGATNEKLFF
-,TRBD1,TRBV27,TRBJ1-2,TGTGCCGGTCCCGGGACAGGGTTTGGCTACACCTTC,CAGPGTGFGYTF